Following are 17 T cell receptor beta chains from one sample sequenced in a study of T-cell memory formation after mild COVID-19. TCRdb passed the 5' RACE reads through MiXCR, listing each CDR3 protein once. The data contain 450,000 to 650,000 distinct CDR3 sequences, over 20% of them seen just once; the ten biggest clones take up 12%. The sequenced sample consisted of PBMCs or a T cell subset sorted from them (not recorded which). The receptor source for this set is an adult woman who had mild COVID-19 (a few samples of this study predate the infection). Cell type and time point are not known.

There are a few counts of this clonotype. The CDR3 bases are TGTGCCAGCAGCAGCGACCCCGGACAGGGAGGAGATACGCAGTATTTT. Translating it yields CASSSDPGQGGDTQYF. The rearrangement joins TRBV6-4 to TRBJ2-3, with TRBD1 matching over 8 bases. CDR3 length: 16 residues. V shed 6 bases, J shed 5 bases, and the junction held 13 bases outside the gene matches. The germline CDR1 and CDR2 sequences are MRHNA and SNTAGT.

The chain uses TRBV5-1 and TRBJ2-3; 10 nucleotides line up with TRBD2. J was trimmed by 4 bases and V by 0 bases; bases with no gene match: 5. The CDR3 has 16 residues. CDR1 and CDR2 (germline): SGHRS, YFSETQ. The CDR3 reads CASSLGTSGGADTQYF. DNA of the CDR3: TGCGCCAGCAGCTTGGGGACTAGCGGAGGGGCAGATACGCAGTATTTT. The whole variable domain, remainder taken from reference TRBV5-1 and TRBJ2-3, is KAGVTQTPRYLIKTRGQQVTLSCSPISGHRSVSWYQQTPGQGLQFLFEYFSETQRNKGNFPGRFSGRQFSNSRSEMNVSTLELGDSALYLCASSLGTSGGADTQYFGPGTRLTVL.

The rearrangement uses TRBV29-1 and TRBJ1-2, with 7 positions matching TRBD1. Germline V gene data show CDR1 as SQVTM and CDR2 as ANQGSEA. After removal of 6 bases from V and 0 bases from J, the junction contained 7 bases not matched to a gene. The CDR3 totals 14 residues. The CDR3 DNA reads TGCAGCGTCCGAGACAGGGACACTAACTATGGCTACACCTTC. Its protein is CSVRDRDTNYGYTF. Using reference TRBV29-1 and TRBJ1-2 for the parts outside the CDR3, the full variable domain is SAVISQKPSRDICQRGTSLTIQCQVDSQVTMMFWYRQQPGQSLTLIATANQGSEATYESGFVIDKFPISRPNLTFSTLTVSNMSPEDSSIYLCSVRDRDTNYGYTFGSGTRLTVV.

This clonotype was seen more than once but under ten times. The rearrangement links TRBV4-3 to TRBJ1-2; the D is unclear. Trimming took off 8 bases at V and 3 bases at J, with 22 bases between the two ends. CDR1 is LGHNA and CDR2 is YSLEER in the germline V gene. This CDR3 contains 16 residues. In DNA form, the CDR3 reads TGCGCCAGCCCCCGGTTCCAGGCGGCCAGAGACTATGGCTACACCTTC. This sequence encodes CASPRFQAARDYGYTF.

This clonotype was counted a few times. CDR3 amino acids: CASSLNAGREQYF. CDR3 in DNA: TGTGCCAGCAGCCTAAACGCGGGGCGAGAGCAGTACTTC. The J gene is TRBJ2-7, the V gene TRBV11-1; weak D call: TRBD2 (6 bases). In germline, CDR1 is SGHAT, CDR2 FQDESV (reference sequence). This CDR3 is built from 13 residues. V lost 5 bases to trimming and J lost 7 bases, with 15 bases between them.

This clonotype was recorded at least ten times. The V call is TRBV11-2, the J call TRBJ1-1, with a possible D match to TRBD1 (6 bases). V was shortened by 2 bases and J by 4 bases, with 17 bases between the two germline ends. CDR3 length: 16 amino acids. Germline assignment: CDR1 SGHAT and CDR2 FQNNGV. In nucleotides, the CDR3 is TGTGCCAGCAGCTTACAGGGGACCCTGCTGGGCACTGAAGCTTTCTTT. Protein: CASSLQGTLLGTEAFF.

For the CDR3, the DNA is TGTGCCAGCAGCAAGGGTGGAGGAGCTTTCTTT. This sequence encodes CASSKGGGAFF. The rearrangement joins TRBV7-9 to TRBJ1-1; no definite D call. Germline V gene sequence: CDR1 SEHNR, CDR2 FQNEAQ (reference sequence). The CDR3 extends over 11 amino acids. V shed 5 bases and J shed 10 bases, with 11 bases lying between them.

DNA for the CDR3: TGTGCCAGCAGCTCACAGGGACAGGGGACACCGGATACGCAGTATTTT. Its translation: CASSSQGQGTPDTQYF. The V gene is TRBV11-3, the J gene TRBJ2-3; TRBD1 agrees at 10 bases. Germline V CDR1 and CDR2: SGHNT, YENEEA. The CDR3 totals 16 residues. The V gene end was trimmed by 4 bases and the J gene end by 6 bases; junction bases not matched to a gene: 10. The full variable domain, its missing parts supplied by reference TRBV11-3 and TRBJ2-3, is EAGVVQSPRYKIIEKKQPVAFWCNPISGHNTLYWYLQNLGQGPELLIRYENEEAVDDSQLPKDRFSAERLKGVDSTLKIQPAELGDSAVYLCASSSQGQGTPDTQYFGPGTRLTVL.

This clonotype was recorded at least ten times. This chain uses TRBV14 with TRBJ2-7; either TRBD1 or TRBD2 may fit D (5 bases each). The CDR3 has 14 amino acids. CDR1 is SGHDN and CDR2 is FVKESK in the germline V gene. V was shortened by 4 bases and J by 13 bases, with 23 bases between the two germline ends. CDR3 region: CASSPYGTSSPPYF. The CDR3 coding sequence is TGTGCCAGCAGCCCCTATGGGACCTCTAGCCCGCCCTACTTC.

This clonotype was detected only a few times. The V call is TRBV7-2, the J call TRBJ1-2, with a possible D match to TRBD1 (5 bases). Trimming removed 2 bases at V and 4 bases at J, with 14 bases between. The CDR3 loop spans 15 amino acids. Germline CDR1 reads SGHTA; CDR2 reads FQGNSA. The CDR3 coding sequence is TGTGCCAGCAGCTTATCGGGGGAAGAGGGCTATGGCTACACCTTC. The encoded protein is CASSLSGEEGYGYTF.

This chain connects TRBV20-1 to TRBJ1-1, with TRBD1 matching 7 bases. The J segment lost 1 base and the V segment lost 2 bases, leaving 7 bases of the junction unmatched. Germline V gene sequence: CDR1 DFQATT, CDR2 SNEGSKA (reference sequence). The length of the CDR3 is 15 residues. CDR3 coding DNA: TGCAGTGCTAGACCCCGACAGGGCGGGAACACTGAAGCTTTCTTT. This translates into CSARPRQGGNTEAFF.

This clonotype was picked up a small number of times. The chain carries TRBV12-3 or TRBV12-4 and TRBJ1-1; D gene unclear. Between the trimmed V and J ends, which lost 3 bases and 3 bases, there was a span of 14 bases. CDR3 length: 15 residues. The CDR3 region is CASSFTGDGDTEAFF. The CDR3 DNA follows: TGTGCCAGCAGTTTTACCGGAGATGGGGACACTGAAGCTTTCTTT.

The CDR3 region is CASSFQGGEAFF. In DNA form, the CDR3 reads TGTGCCAGTAGCTTTCAGGGCGGTGAAGCTTTCTTT. This chain uses TRBV19 with TRBJ1-1, with D possibly TRBD1 on 5 matching bases. Trimming shortened V by 6 bases and J by 7 bases, and 12 bases separated the two germline ends. CDR1 LNHDA and CDR2 SQIVND come from the germline V gene (reference sequence). The CDR3 covers 12 residues.

This clonotype was observed a few times. The chain employs TRBV11-2 and TRBJ2-7; 7 bases are shared with TRBD1. CDR3 length: 18 residues. J was trimmed by 0 bases and V by 5 bases; bases with no gene match: 16. The V gene's germline CDR1 is SGHAT and CDR2 FQNNGV. CDR3 sequence (DNA): TGTGCCAGCAGCCCGGCCCCGGGACAGCCCTTACCCTCCTACGAGCAGTACTTC. Translation gives CASSPAPGQPLPSYEQYF.

This clonotype was found a few times. This chain connects TRBV9 to TRBJ2-7; TRBD2 matches 8 bases. CDR1 is SGDLS, CDR2 YYNGEE, per germline. The J segment lost 2 bases and the V segment lost 3 bases, leaving 10 bases of the junction unmatched. The CDR3 length is 16 residues. The CDR3 nucleotides read TGTGCCAGCAGCGCCAGTCGGACTAGCATGACCTACGAGCAGTACTTC. Translating gives CASSASRTSMTYEQYF.

This chain uses TRBV19 with TRBJ2-1, with D possibly called TRBD1 or TRBD2 (6 bases each). This CDR3 contains 16 residues. CDR1 and CDR2 (germline): LNHDA, SQIVND (reference sequence). Trimming removed 4 bases from V and 0 bases from J, with 13 bases in between. The CDR3 bases are TGTGCCAGTAGTAAAAGGGGGAGGAGCTCCTACAATGAGCAGTTCTTC. Its protein is CASSKRGRSSYNEQFF.

The chain joins TRBV6-6 to TRBJ1-2; the D is unclear. Germline V CDR1 and CDR2: MNHNY, SVGAGI (reference sequence). The CDR3 length is 15 residues. Trimming removed 7 bases from V and 5 bases from J, with 20 bases in between. DNA for the CDR3: TGTGCCAGCACCCCGTCCCGGGGATCGGGATATGGCTACACCTTC. Translated, it gives CASTPSRGSGYGYTF.